This TCR beta chain was captured in a study of identical twins. The CDR3 is made up of 12 amino acids. Germline CDR1 and CDR2: PRHDT and FYEKMQ (reference sequence). Whole-study results and caveats: There was more out-of-frame TCR alpha sharing in monozygotic twins than models estimated. Out-of-frame alpha sequences common to twins were enriched for low generation probability.

Every sampled donor was Caucasian and healthy. Through template switching, a universal primer site was introduced, and the cDNA contained unique molecular identifiers. TCRdb fed the 5' RACE reads into MiXCR, producing one record per CDR3 protein. Found here are about 660,000 distinct CDR3 sequences, over 8.5% of them singletons; the top ten hold around 0.95%. This clonotype appeared once. Its antigen is currently unknown. A far larger clone is just one base off, so this is likely a read error. This same sample was also taken into another study, of yellow fever vaccine responses in identical twins.

This chain joins TRBV13 and TRBJ2-1, with D uncertain. Specimen: PBMCs. The receptor comes from a woman aged 18-29 years in good health. DNA of the CDR3: TGTGCCATCAGCTTCGGCGGTAATGAGCAGTTCTTC. The encoded protein is CAISFGGNEQFF.